This T cell receptor beta chain was recovered during a study of identifying expanded T cells in peripheral blood (dated 2019 in TCRdb). Some background on the complete study: Separate aliquots of the same genomic DNA pool were sequenced to produce technical replicates, and four replicates were compared in pairs. Results the study describes overall, beyond this receptor: Across all healthy-donor time intervals, the beta-binomial model significantly lowered both the number of clones called differentially abundant and the false-positive rate. The authors expected biological variance in healthy repertoires might increase further over much longer intervals such as months to years. Across all healthy donors, variance in clone template counts between approximately two-week samples was found to increase significantly with total template count. The binomial model flagged 0.95 to 1.5 differentially abundant clones between technical replicates but around 15 over around two weeks and 19 over around four weeks.

TCRbeta CDR3 regions were profiled with the immunoSEQ Assay using bias-controlled multiplex PCR amplification of genomic DNA. On the study's bioinformatics: To quantify the absolute abundance of each unique TCRbeta CDR3 region, the sequences were collapsed and filtered. Two models were used to test differential abundance: a binomial model (Fisher-equivalent) and a beta-binomial model that adds time-dependent variance fitted from healthy donors. Clones with fewer than 5 combined templates were removed, and differential abundance was called for clones with a Benjamini-Hochberg FDR below 0.01. In the beta-binomial model, variance was expressed as a function of the total template count across the two samples, in the form v = (b*log(k)+a)^2. Held by TCRdb, this immuneACCESS table contains in-frame sequences only and omits some clones. Under half of the omission traces to an unresolved V gene where checked; the cause of the rest is unknown. For V, J and clone size, that table is used; D and trimming come from the DNA. This sample is represented by roughly 100,000 clones; roughly 86% of them were singletons. The leading ten clones occupy 3.9% of the sample.

A word on this clone: Its recognized antigen is unknown. No base qualities exist here, and no much larger clone lies one base off it.

Including the terminal cysteine and phenylalanine, the CDR3 comprises 15 residues. Only the CDR3 portion is preserved as DNA: 45 bases, with reading frame beginning at the first base. CDR1 and CDR2 are drawn from the germline V gene: SGDLS, YYNGEE. Trimming removed 0 bases from V and 5 bases from J; the gene matches leave 7 bases unexplained. No immune events such as infections were documented for the healthy donors during the collection period. Blood repertoires from healthy donors were used as a training cohort for calibrating time-dependent variance in a beta-binomial model of differential abundance of T-cell clones. The training cohort comprised some 10 healthy donors, 3 female and 7 male. The donors were between roughly 29 and 65 years old, with an average age of approximately 47 years. Whole blood was collected from each healthy donor at three time points spaced about two weeks apart and obtained from a commercial supplier. For immunosequencing, genomic DNA was extracted from whole blood that had not been sorted.

Sample: blood. The receptor's source is a person aged 18 to 70 in good health. The rearranged chain carries TRBV9 and TRBJ2-7, with 8 bases in between that match TRBD2. The CDR3 protein is CASSVAGGPLDEQYF. The DNA sequence reads TGTGCCAGCAGCGTAGCGGGAGGGCCTCTCGACGAGCAGTACTTC.